This entry lists 27 T cell receptor beta chains sequenced from one sample in a study of OX40 agonist ivuxolimab in advanced cancers. The repertoire was sequenced with immunoSEQ multiplex PCR; TCRdb's copy has only in-frame clones and lacks some. The sample holds tens of thousands of clones, about 90% seen once. The sample consisted of CD4+ or CD8+ T cells sorted from blood, taken in a trial of the OX40 agonist ivuxolimab. All receptors come from an adult with an advanced solid tumor such as melanoma, head and neck, liver or kidney cancer.

The J gene is TRBJ2-7, the V gene TRBV11-2; D remains ambiguous. With 5 bases removed from V and 0 bases from J, the gap between germline ends came to 11 bases. From germline, CDR1 is SGHAT and CDR2 FQNNGV. The CDR3 runs to 14 residues. CDR3 in DNA: TGTGCCAGCAGCCCCGGGTTCGGCTCCTACGAGCAGTACTTC. This sequence encodes CASSPGFGSYEQYF.

The rearrangement links TRBV19 to TRBJ2-7; unclear D gene. V lost 6 bases to trimming and J lost 3 bases, with 12 bases between them. Per germline, CDR1 LNHDA and CDR2 SQIVND (reference sequence). The CDR3 spans 13 residues. The CDR3, as DNA: TGTGCCAGTAGGGGATCAGGTCACTACGAGCAGTACTTC. Amino acids: CASRGSGHYEQYF.

This clone was observed a single time. V is TRBV5-1 and J is TRBJ2-3; no firm D call. There are 13 residues in the CDR3. The V end was cut by 3 bases, the J end by 0 bases, with 5 bases between. Per germline, CDR1 SGHRS and CDR2 YFSETQ. The CDR3 DNA reads TGCGCCAGCAGCTCTACTAGCACAGATACGCAGTATTTT. Amino acids: CASSSTSTDTQYF.

J is TRBJ1-5 and V is TRBV5-5; TRBD1 agrees at 7 bases. The CDR3 length is 15 residues. J lost 9 bases, V lost 3 bases, and 12 bases had no gene match. Germline V gene lookup returns CDR1 SGHKS and CDR2 YYEKEE (reference sequence). The CDR3 region is CASSYRDSRSWPQHF. CDR3 nucleotides: TGTGCCAGCAGCTATCGGGACAGTAGGTCATGGCCCCAGCATTTT.

The rearrangement links TRBV15 to TRBJ1-1; 8 bases agree with TRBD1. The CDR3 covers 13 residues. CDR1 is LNHNV, CDR2 YYDKDF, per germline (reference sequence). Losses at the gene ends were 4 bases for V and 8 bases for J; bases not matched to a gene: 6. This CDR3 is CATSKLRQGEAFF. DNA for the CDR3: TGTGCCACCAGCAAACTACGACAGGGGGAAGCTTTCTTT.

The chain joins TRBV6-5 to TRBJ2-3; 13 bases are a match to TRBD2. J was trimmed by 8 bases and V by 6 bases; bases with no gene match: 5. Per germline, CDR1 MNHEY and CDR2 SVGAGI. CDR3 length: 14 residues. The CDR3: CASSGTSGTGTQYF. The CDR3 DNA reads TGTGCCAGCAGCGGGACTAGCGGGACCGGTACGCAGTATTTT.

The V call is TRBV5-1, the J call TRBJ2-1; 9 nucleotides line up with TRBD2. The trim removed 2 bases at V and 0 bases at J, leaving 0 bases unmatched. The CDR3 is 15 amino acids. In germline, CDR1 is SGHRS, CDR2 YFSETQ. CDR3 region: CASSFSGGSYNEQFF. In DNA form, the CDR3 reads TGCGCCAGCAGCTTTAGCGGGGGCTCCTACAATGAGCAGTTCTTC.

The sample holds one count of this clone. The CDR3 protein is CASSQRDFRESNEQYF. In DNA, the CDR3 is TGTGCCAGCAGCCAACGGGACTTTCGGGAGAGCAACGAGCAGTACTTC. This rearrangement joins TRBV14 to TRBJ2-7, with D maybe TRBD2 (6 bases). V lost 2 bases to trimming and J lost 5 bases, with 19 bases between them. The germline gives CDR1 SGHDN, CDR2 FVKESK. There are 16 residues in the CDR3. The variable domain in full, completed from reference TRBV14 and TRBJ2-7, reads EAGVTQFPSHSVIEKGQTVTLRCDPISGHDNLYWYRRVMGKEIKFLLHFVKESKQDESGMPNNRFLAERTGGTYSTLKVQPAELEDSGVYFCASSQRDFRESNEQYFGPGTRLTVT.

The CDR3 nucleotides read TGCAGCGTTTCCGCCCTTGGACGGGGGGTGGGAAGCAATCAGCCCCAGCATTTT. This codes for CSVSALGRGVGSNQPQHF. The chain is built from TRBV29-1 and TRBJ1-5; a weak D match, TRBD1 (5 bases). CDR3 length: 18 amino acids. V dropped 5 bases and J dropped 1 base, with 24 bases sitting between them. Germline V gene lookup returns CDR1 SQVTM and CDR2 ANQGSEA. The full variable domain, completed using reference TRBV29-1 and TRBJ1-5, is SAVISQKPSRDICQRGTSLTIQCQVDSQVTMMFWYRQQPGQSLTLIATANQGSEATYESGFVIDKFPISRPNLTFSTLTVSNMSPEDSSIYLCSVSALGRGVGSNQPQHFGDGTRLSIL.

The CDR3 sequence: CASSLPGTSYNEQFF. The CDR3, as DNA: TGTGCCAGCAGCTTGCCCGGGACTTCGTACAATGAGCAGTTCTTC. V and J are TRBV5-4 and TRBJ2-1, with a possible D match to TRBD2 (6 bases). The CDR3 runs to 15 residues. In germline, CDR1 is SGHNT, CDR2 YYREEE (reference sequence). Trimming took off 1 base at V and 4 bases at J, with 12 bases between the two ends. The full variable domain, completed using reference TRBV5-4 and TRBJ2-1, is ETGVTQSPTHLIKTRGQQVTLRCSSQSGHNTVSWYQQALGQGPQFIFQYYREEENGRGNFPPRFSGLQFPNYSSELNVNALELDDSALYLCASSLPGTSYNEQFFGPGTRLTVL.

This chain joins TRBV6-4 and TRBJ1-2; D call uncertain. V lost 0 bases and J 5 bases, leaving 4 bases between the germline ends. Germline CDR1 and CDR2: MRHNA and SNTAGT. There are 12 residues in the CDR3. The CDR3 coding sequence is TGTGCCAGCAGTGACTCGGGTTATGGCTACACCTTC. This translates into CASSDSGYGYTF.

This chain joins TRBV29-1 and TRBJ1-2, with 8 bases lining up with TRBD1. With 6 bases clipped from V and 8 bases from J, the junction kept 14 bases outside the gene matches. Germline CDR1 SQVTM, CDR2 ANQGSEA. The CDR3 has 14 residues. The CDR3 region is CSVAGGAPIGGYTF. Written as DNA, the CDR3 is TGCAGCGTGGCAGGGGGCGCCCCAATTGGAGGCTACACCTTC.

The genes are TRBV19 and TRBJ1-2; the D gene is possibly TRBD1 (5 bases). The CDR3 has 14 amino acids. Looked up from germline, CDR1 is LNHDA and CDR2 is SQIVND (reference sequence). The V gene lost 4 bases and the J gene lost 3 bases, with 12 bases spanning the gap. Here the CDR3 DNA reads TGTGCCAGTAGTACCGCCGGGACGGACTATGGCTACACCTTC. Translated, it gives CASSTAGTDYGYTF.

The chain carries TRBV30 and TRBJ2-4; D may be TRBD1 (5 bases). Trimming left V 2 bases short and J 7 bases short, with 12 bases between. Germline V gene lookup returns CDR1 GTSNPN and CDR2 SVGIG (reference sequence). This CDR3 is 13 amino acids long. The CDR3 sequence: CAWSWSGWNIQYF. Written as DNA, the CDR3 is TGTGCCTGGAGTTGGTCAGGGTGGAACATTCAGTACTTC.

The J gene is TRBJ1-1, the V gene TRBV18; no definite D call. The CDR3 covers 15 residues. Trimming left V 3 bases short and J 0 bases short, with 11 bases between. Looked up from germline, CDR1 is KGHSH and CDR2 is LQKENI. The CDR3 DNA sequence: TGTGCCAGCTCACCGGTCGTAAGCATGAACACTGAAGCTTTCTTT. Its translation: CASSPVVSMNTEAFF.

The V gene is TRBV7-9, the J gene TRBJ2-2, with TRBD2 matching over 7 bases. V was clipped by 4 bases and J by 3 bases; unmatched bases: 2. This CDR3 comprises 14 residues. CDR1 and CDR2 (germline): SEHNR, FQNEAQ (reference sequence). The CDR3 protein is CASSWAGDTGELFF. CDR3 in DNA: TGTGCCAGCAGCTGGGCGGGGGACACCGGGGAGCTGTTTTTT. The full variable domain, with the rest looked up from reference TRBV7-9 and TRBJ2-2, is DTGVSQNPRHKITKRGQNVTFRCDPISEHNRLYWYRQTLGQGPEFLTYFQNEAQLEKSRLLSDRFSAERPKGSFSTLEIQRTEQGDSAMYLCASSWAGDTGELFFGEGSRLTVL.

This rearrangement joins TRBV18 to TRBJ1-3; D gene uncertain. CDR1 and CDR2 from the germline V gene are KGHSH and LQKENI. V was trimmed by 0 bases and J by 1 base, leaving 4 bases between them. This CDR3 has 14 amino acids. This CDR3 reads CASSPPFSGNTIYF. In DNA form, the CDR3 reads TGTGCCAGCTCACCACCCTTTTCTGGAAACACCATATATTTT.

The chain combines TRBV7-2 with TRBJ2-3; D remains unclear. Germline V gives CDR1 SGHTA, CDR2 FQGNSA. V was shortened by 5 bases and J by 3 bases, with 12 bases between the two germline ends. This CDR3 spans 14 amino acids. CDR3 nucleotide sequence: TGTGCCAGCAGCCGGAGCGCTGGAACAGATACGCAGTATTTT. Its translation is CASSRSAGTDTQYF.

The chain uses TRBV4-1 and TRBJ2-5; 9 nucleotides match TRBD1. The DNA end lines up better with TRBJ2-7; the J call may be wrong. This CDR3 has 15 residues. The germline V gene encodes CDR1 MGHRA and CDR2 YSYEKL. DNA of the CDR3: TGCGCCAGCAGCCTTGGGACAGGGATTGGCTACGAGCAGTACTTC. Residues: CASSLGTGIGYEQYF.

The chain couples TRBV27 to TRBJ2-3, with 16 positions matching TRBD2. The trim removed 7 bases at V and 4 bases at J, leaving 14 bases unmatched. From germline, CDR1 is MNHEY and CDR2 SMNVEV (reference sequence). CDR3 length: 19 residues. As DNA, the CDR3 is TGTGCCAGCAACACGGGGGGACTAGCGGGAGGGCCGAGTTCAGATACGCAGTATTTT. This sequence encodes CASNTGGLAGGPSSDTQYF.

This clone was seen once. The chain employs TRBV10-3 and TRBJ1-2, with 11 bases matching TRBD1. Trimming at V came to 6 bases and at J to 8 bases, leaving 5 bases not matched to a gene. This CDR3 has 13 residues. The germline V gene has CDR1 ENHRY and CDR2 SYGVKD. The CDR3 is CAISEDRGQGYTF. CDR3 DNA: TGTGCCATCAGCGAGGACAGGGGGCAAGGCTACACCTTC.

This chain uses TRBV5-4 with TRBJ1-4; TRBD1 matches 9 bases. V lost 4 bases and J lost 8; bases outside the gene matches: 12. The CDR3 loop spans 16 amino acids. Germline assignment: CDR1 SGHNT and CDR2 YYREEE (reference sequence). In DNA, the CDR3 is TGTGCCAGCAGCATAAAAACAGGGGGCGCGGGGGAAAAACTGTTTTTT. Its protein product is CASSIKTGGAGEKLFF.

This chain connects TRBV6-5 to TRBJ2-7; 8 nucleotides align to TRBD1. Germline CDR1 reads MNHEY; CDR2 reads SVGAGI. The CDR3 totals 14 residues. V lost 4 bases, J lost 2 bases, and 4 bases stayed unmatched. CDR3 region: CASSLGTGTYEQYF. DNA for the CDR3: TGTGCCAGCAGTTTAGGGACAGGCACCTACGAGCAGTACTTC.

The rearrangement uses TRBV30 and TRBJ1-6, with 11 positions matching TRBD1. The length of the CDR3 is 16 residues. CDR1 GTSNPN and CDR2 SVGIG come from the germline V gene (reference sequence). V shed 6 bases and J 3 bases; nucleotides not matched to a gene: 7. The CDR3, as DNA: TGTGCCTGTTTTACCGGGACAGGGGGCTATAATTCACCCCTCCACTTT. This translates into CACFTGTGGYNSPLHF.

In DNA, the CDR3 is TGCGCCAGCAGCTTGGAAGGACATTCGGCGTACTTC. It yields the protein CASSLEGHSAYF. The rearrangement uses TRBV5-1 and TRBJ2-7, with a possible D match to TRBD1 (5 bases). The germline V gene has CDR1 SGHRS and CDR2 YFSETQ. CDR3 length: 12 amino acids. Trimming stripped 0 bases from V and 12 bases from J, with 13 bases between.

The chain employs TRBV4-1 and TRBJ2-5, with D possibly called TRBD1 or TRBD2 (5 bases each). Trimming stripped 1 base from V and 9 bases from J, with 21 bases between. The CDR3 consists of 16 residues. From germline, CDR1 is MGHRA and CDR2 YSYEKL. The CDR3 region has the DNA TGCGCCAGCAGCCAAGCCTCGGGGCTGGAACGTTTGGCCCAGTACTTC. The encoded protein is CASSQASGLERLAQYF.

The rearrangement links TRBV7-2 to TRBJ1-4; TRBD1 aligns across 7 bases. The V segment lost 5 bases and the J segment 4 bases; nucleotides outside the gene matches: 4. The germline CDR1 and CDR2 sequences are SGHTA and FQGNSA. This CDR3 contains 14 residues. CDR3 loop: CASSEGQINEKLFF. The CDR3 region has the DNA TGTGCCAGCAGCGAGGGACAGATTAATGAAAAACTGTTTTTT.